This TCR beta chain was recovered during a study of blood T cells in healthy people across ages. Study results and limitations: When set beside aged donors, long-lived donors presented more naive CD4+ cells and higher diversity. Calculation of diversity from one million T cells yielded estimates considered to be underestimates.

The V and J ends lost 0 bases and 0 bases respectively, with 11 bases between them. The CDR3 totals 15 residues. CDR1 and CDR2 from the germline V gene are DFQATT and SNEGSKA (reference sequence). The study isolated at least 6 million PBMCs from each sample. About this clonotype itself: The antigen remains undetermined.

The second PCR ran about 6 to 11 cycles with a sample-barcoded 5' primer and J-beta primers. Template switching added a 12-random-nucleotide identifier to every cDNA molecule. TCRdb used MiXCR to reprocess the 5' RACE reads, holding one entry per CDR3 protein. The sample holds around 1,700,000 distinct CDR3 sequences, 28% seen once. The sequenced material came from blood. The genes are TRBV20-1 and TRBJ1-2; D call uncertain. The TCR sequence derives from a woman aged 25 to 39 in good health. This chain's CDR3 is CSARESGIPNYGYTF. CDR3 in DNA: TGCAGTGCTAGAGAAAGTGGGATACCTAACTATGGCTACACCTTC.